This T cell receptor beta chain was retrieved from a study of cytomegalovirus exposure and HLA in healthy donors. In germline, CDR1 is SGHAT, CDR2 FQNNGV. The CDR3 extends over 14 amino acids. V was shortened by 2 bases and J by 8 bases, with 13 bases between the two germline ends. PCR was performed using 60 Vbeta and 13 Jbeta primers. Methods used by the authors: Later analysis identified 80 million to 85 million unique TCR beta chains, around 10 million shared. Using immunoSEQ multiplex PCR, the repertoire was profiled, and TCRdb retains in-frame clones only, with some absent. That table furnishes V, J and clone size, whereas the DNA furnished D and trimming. The sample yields about 120,000 clones, 60% to 85% seen once.

Sequences were obtained from PBMCs. This TCR was sampled from a woman aged 40 to 50 in good health and CMV-seropositive. This chain links TRBV11-2 with TRBJ2-1; D perhaps matches TRBD1 (8 bases). The DNA of the CDR3 is TGTGCCAGCAGCTTATATACAGGGGGGGATGAGCAGTTCTTC. This translates into CASSLYTGGDEQFF. Using reference TRBV11-2 and TRBJ2-1 for the parts outside the CDR3, the full variable domain is EAGVAQSPRYKIIEKRQSVAFWCNPISGHATLYWYQQILGQGPKLLIQFQNNGVVDDSQLPKDRFSAERLKGVDSTLKIQPAKLEDSAVYLCASSLYTGGDEQFFGPGTRLTVL.